The present T cell receptor (beta chain) was sequenced within a study of T cell responses to AZD1222 COVID-19 vaccine. Study-wide points: Reportedly, nearly half of unique spike TCRs recognized epitopes outside B.1.351/B.1.1.7 mutations. Only a handful of AZD1222 recipients tested seropositive at baseline. The study found Spike-specific TCR breadth and depth rose after two AZD1222 doses.

The germline gives CDR1 LGHDT, CDR2 YNNKEL (reference sequence). The CDR3 consists of 11 residues. V gave up 1 base and J gave up 5 bases, with 2 bases separating them. TCRdb's copy holds only in-frame clones and misses some; the assay was immunoSEQ multiplex PCR. The sample lists about 100,000 clones, about 86% occurring once. With respect to this clone: Its cognate antigen is unknown.

This sample comprised peripheral blood, obtained on day 0 of AZD1222 vaccination. The clonotype originates from an adult in good health. The chain joins TRBV3-1 (or the pseudogene TRBV3-2) to TRBJ1-1; no firm D call. CDR3 nucleotides: TGTGCCAGCAGCCAAGTAACTGAAGCTTTCTTT. Its translation is CASSQVTEAFF.